This T cell receptor (beta chain) was documented in a study of OX40 agonist ivuxolimab in advanced cancers. The table came from immunoSEQ multiplex PCR; TCRdb's copy has only in-frame clones and leaves some out. The table lists 60,000 to 65,000 clones, 80% to 90% of them singletons. This CDR3 contains 16 residues. Germline-derived CDR1 and CDR2 are SGHDT and YYEEEE. V gave up 3 bases and J gave up 3 bases, with 17 bases separating them. The starting material was CD4+ or CD8+ T cells sorted from blood, obtained in a trial of the OX40 agonist ivuxolimab. The chain recombines TRBV5-6 with TRBJ2-3; D might be TRBD2 (7 bases). The clonotype originates from an adult with an advanced solid tumor such as melanoma, head and neck, liver or kidney cancer. CDR3 residues: CASSSNFGGPTDTQYF. The CDR3 nucleotides read TGTGCCAGCAGCTCTAACTTCGGGGGGCCGACAGATACGCAGTATTTT.